The 11 T cell receptor beta chains reported below all come from one sample, sequenced in a study of blood T cell repertoires in COVID-19. Measured with immunoSEQ multiplex PCR; TCRdb has only the in-frame clones, and not every one. The table lists hundreds of thousands of clones, around 90% of them singletons. Specimen: peripheral blood. These receptors were collected from a man of 80 years or more with acute or convalescent COVID-19.

V usage is TRBV7-7 and J usage is TRBJ2-5; TRBD1 matches 11 bases. The CDR3 covers 15 residues. Trimming took 3 bases from V and 4 from J; bases not matched to a gene: 4. Per the germline V gene, CDR1 is SSHAT and CDR2 is FNYEAQ (reference sequence). CDR3 DNA sequence: TGTGCCAGCAGCTTGGACAGGGGGCAGTCAGAGACCCAGTACTTC. It codes for CASSLDRGQSETQYF.

V and J are TRBV14 and TRBJ1-4, with D hard to call. From germline, CDR1 is SGHDN and CDR2 FVKESK. Trimming shortened V by 8 bases and J by 8 bases, and 15 bases separated the two germline ends. The CDR3 loop spans 13 amino acids. CDR3 bases: TGTGCCAGCTCCCGGCACAGCACCGAAAAACTGTTTTTT. As protein: CASSRHSTEKLFF.

The V gene is TRBV19, the J gene TRBJ2-1, with TRBD1 matching over 7 bases. Germline CDR1 is LNHDA and CDR2 is SQIVND (reference sequence). This CDR3 is 12 amino acids long. V was pared by 10 bases and J by 5 bases, with 5 bases of the junction left unmatched. The CDR3 loop reads CATGTAHNEQFF. The CDR3 DNA reads TGTGCCACCGGGACAGCTCACAATGAGCAGTTCTTC.

The chain employs TRBV7-2 and TRBJ2-3; 9 positions agree with TRBD1. V gave up 5 bases and J gave up 4 bases; unmatched junction bases: 10. In germline, CDR1 is SGHTA, CDR2 FQGNSA. The CDR3 spans 16 residues. The CDR3 DNA reads TGTGCCAGCAGCCGGGACAGGGACCGGAACGCAGATACGCAGTATTTT. Protein product: CASSRDRDRNADTQYF. Variable domain in full (rest from reference TRBV7-2 and TRBJ2-3): GAGVSQSPSNKVTEKGKDVELRCDPISGHTALYWYRQSLGQGLEFLIYFQGNSAPDKSGLPSDRFSAERTGGSVSTLTIQRTQQEDSAVYLCASSRDRDRNADTQYFGPGTRLTVL.

The CDR3 here is CASSRTGNEQFF. As DNA, the CDR3 is TGTGCCAGCAGCCGGACAGGGAACGAGCAGTTCTTC. The chain employs TRBV5-5 and TRBJ2-1; 8 bases line up with TRBD1. The ends lost 4 bases at V and 10 bases at J; junction bases unmatched: 4. Looked up from germline, CDR1 is SGHKS and CDR2 is YYEKEE (reference sequence). The CDR3 spans 12 residues.

The genes are TRBV19 and TRBJ1-1; D is possibly TRBD1 (6 bases). This CDR3 has 16 amino acids. V was pared by 1 base and J by 1 base, with 13 bases between. CDR1 is LNHDA and CDR2 is SQIVND in the germline V gene (reference sequence). The CDR3 bases are TGTGCCAGTAGTATAGTGACTGTGGGGGCGAACACTGAAGCTTTCTTT. As protein: CASSIVTVGANTEAFF.

The chain uses TRBV7-3 and TRBJ1-1; TRBD1 is a possible D gene (6 bases). The V end lost 6 bases, the J end lost 2 bases, and 10 bases lay between the germline ends. The CDR3 spans 13 residues. Germline lookup yields CDR1 SGHTA and CDR2 FQGTGA. Here the CDR3 reads CASRLQGNTEAFF. The CDR3 DNA reads as TGTGCCAGCAGGTTACAGGGTAACACTGAAGCTTTCTTT. Full variable domain (remainder filled in from reference TRBV7-3 and TRBJ1-1): GAGVSQTPSNKVTEKGKYVELRCDPISGHTALYWYRQSLGQGPEFLIYFQGTGAADDSGLPNDRFFAVRPEGSVSTLKIQRTERGDSAVYLCASRLQGNTEAFFGQGTRLTVV.

This rearrangement joins TRBV2 to TRBJ2-2; 8 bases line up with TRBD2. V shed 3 bases, J shed 4 bases, and the junction held 7 bases outside the gene matches. The CDR3 length is 16 residues. Germline lookup yields CDR1 SNHLY and CDR2 FYNNEI. CDR3: CASSDSGGLITGELFF. The CDR3 nucleotides read TGTGCCAGCAGTGACAGCGGGGGCCTGATCACCGGGGAGCTGTTTTTT.

This clone was observed a handful of times. The chain has TRBV18 and TRBJ2-1; 7 bases are shared with TRBD1. Germline CDR1 KGHSH, CDR2 LQKENI. The V segment lost 2 bases and the J segment 12 bases; nucleotides outside the gene matches: 16. This CDR3 is 16 amino acids long. CDR3 region: CASSPSDRVRDTGQFF. The CDR3, as DNA: TGTGCCAGCTCACCAAGCGACAGGGTAAGGGATACCGGGCAGTTCTTC.

This clone was seen just once. V usage is TRBV5-5 and J usage is TRBJ1-1, with a possible D match to TRBD1 (5 bases). Trimming stripped 2 bases from V and 4 bases from J, with 6 bases between. From germline, CDR1 is SGHKS and CDR2 YYEKEE (reference sequence). This CDR3 is 12 amino acids long. CDR3 sequence: CASSLGATEAFF. The CDR3, as DNA: TGTGCCAGCAGCTTAGGGGCCACTGAAGCTTTCTTT.

This CDR3 reads CASSSAGGMANYGYTF. The DNA of the CDR3 is TGTGCCAGCAGTTCAGCAGGGGGGATGGCAAACTATGGCTACACCTTC. The rearrangement uses TRBV27 and TRBJ1-2; 7 bases line up with TRBD1. Germline CDR1 reads MNHEY; CDR2 reads SMNVEV (reference sequence). This CDR3 contains 16 residues. V dropped 4 bases and J dropped 2; count of bases not matched to a gene: 10.